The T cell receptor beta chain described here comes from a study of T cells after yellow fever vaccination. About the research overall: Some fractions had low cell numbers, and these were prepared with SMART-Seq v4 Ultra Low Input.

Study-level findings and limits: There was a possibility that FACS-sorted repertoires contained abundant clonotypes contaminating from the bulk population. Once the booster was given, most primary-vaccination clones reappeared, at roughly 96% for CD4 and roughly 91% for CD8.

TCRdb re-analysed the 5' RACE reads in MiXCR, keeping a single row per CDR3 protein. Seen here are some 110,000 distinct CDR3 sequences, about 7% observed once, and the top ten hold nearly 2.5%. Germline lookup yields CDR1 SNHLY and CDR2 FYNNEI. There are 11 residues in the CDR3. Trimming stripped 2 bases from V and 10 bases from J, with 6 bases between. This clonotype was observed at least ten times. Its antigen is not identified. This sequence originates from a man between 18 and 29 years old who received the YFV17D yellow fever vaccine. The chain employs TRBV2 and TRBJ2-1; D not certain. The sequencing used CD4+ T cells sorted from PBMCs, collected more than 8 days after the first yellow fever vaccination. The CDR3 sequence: CASSEYMEQFF. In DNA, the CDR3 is TGTGCCAGCAGTGAATACATGGAGCAGTTCTTC.